This T cell receptor beta chain came from a study of blood T cell repertoires in COVID-19. Study-wide background: COVID-19 samples, acute and convalescent, were from the United States, Italy and Spain.

Sequenced by immunoSEQ multiplex PCR; TCRdb stores in-frame clones only, minus some. The table lists 200,000 to 300,000 clones, around nine tenths of them singletons. The CDR3 has 15 amino acids. Trimming cost V 5 bases and J 0 bases, with 8 bases left between them. The V gene's germline CDR1 is SNHLY and CDR2 FYNNEI. There are a few counts of this clone. Sequencing was done on a sample of PBMCs or T cells enriched from blood (not recorded which). The TCR originated in a young woman who had recovered from COVID-19. The chain joins TRBV2 to TRBJ1-6; D not resolved. Here the CDR3 DNA reads TGTGCCAGCAGTCTTCTGAGCTCCTATAATTCACCCCTCCACTTT. It is translated as CASSLLSSYNSPLHF.